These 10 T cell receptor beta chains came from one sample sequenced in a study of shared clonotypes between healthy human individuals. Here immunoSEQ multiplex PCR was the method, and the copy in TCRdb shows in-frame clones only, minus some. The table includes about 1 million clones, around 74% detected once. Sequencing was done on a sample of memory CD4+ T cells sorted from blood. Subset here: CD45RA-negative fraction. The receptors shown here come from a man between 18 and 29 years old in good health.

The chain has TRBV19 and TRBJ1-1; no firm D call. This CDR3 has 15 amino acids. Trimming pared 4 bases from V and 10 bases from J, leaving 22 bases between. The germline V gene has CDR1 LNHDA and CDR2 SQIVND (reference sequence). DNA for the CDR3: TGTGCCAGTAGTACCTTCGGGAGCATCTCCGGGTCAGCTTTCTTT. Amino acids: CASSTFGSISGSAFF.

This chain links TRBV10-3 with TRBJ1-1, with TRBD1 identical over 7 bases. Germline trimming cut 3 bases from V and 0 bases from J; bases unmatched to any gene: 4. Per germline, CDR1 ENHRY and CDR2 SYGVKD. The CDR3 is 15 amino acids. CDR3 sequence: CAISDQGGMNTEAFF. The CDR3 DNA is TGTGCCATCAGTGACCAGGGGGGCATGAACACTGAAGCTTTCTTT.

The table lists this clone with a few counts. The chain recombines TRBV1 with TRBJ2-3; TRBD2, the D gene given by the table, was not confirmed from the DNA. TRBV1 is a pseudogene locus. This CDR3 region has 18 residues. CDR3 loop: CTSSHPKGTSRNTDTQYF. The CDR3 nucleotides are TGCACCAGCAGCCACCCGAAAGGGACTAGCAGGAACACAGATACGCAGTATTTT.

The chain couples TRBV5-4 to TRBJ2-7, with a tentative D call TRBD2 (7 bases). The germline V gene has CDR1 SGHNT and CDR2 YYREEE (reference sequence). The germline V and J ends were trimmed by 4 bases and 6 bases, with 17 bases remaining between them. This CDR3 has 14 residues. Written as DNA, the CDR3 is TGTGCCAGCAGCCTTAGGGGGGGGCTCGGCGAGCAGTACTTC. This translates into CASSLRGGLGEQYF. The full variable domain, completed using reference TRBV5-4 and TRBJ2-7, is ETGVTQSPTHLIKTRGQQVTLRCSSQSGHNTVSWYQQALGQGPQFIFQYYREEENGRGNFPPRFSGLQFPNYSSELNVNALELDDSALYLCASSLRGGLGEQYFGPGTRLTVT.

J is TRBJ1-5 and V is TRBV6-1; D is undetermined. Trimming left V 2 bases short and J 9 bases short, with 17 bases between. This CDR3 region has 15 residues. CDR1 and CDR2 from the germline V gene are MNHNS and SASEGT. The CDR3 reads CASSEFSWVDGPQHF. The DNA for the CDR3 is TGTGCCAGCAGTGAATTCAGTTGGGTCGACGGGCCCCAGCATTTT.

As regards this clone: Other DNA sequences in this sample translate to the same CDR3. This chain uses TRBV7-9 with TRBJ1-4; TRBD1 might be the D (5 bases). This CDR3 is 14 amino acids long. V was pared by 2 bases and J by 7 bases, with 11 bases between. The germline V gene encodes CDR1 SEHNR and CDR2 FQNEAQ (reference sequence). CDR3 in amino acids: CASSLKGAGEKLFF. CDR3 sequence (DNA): TGTGCCAGCAGCTTAAAAGGGGCCGGTGAAAAACTGTTTTTT.

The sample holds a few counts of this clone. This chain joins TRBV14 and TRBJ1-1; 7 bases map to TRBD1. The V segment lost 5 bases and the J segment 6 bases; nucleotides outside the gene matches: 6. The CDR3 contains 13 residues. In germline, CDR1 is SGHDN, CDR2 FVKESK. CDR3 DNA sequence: TGTGCCAGCAGCTCACAGGGGCTCGCTGAAGCTTTCTTT. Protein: CASSSQGLAEAFF.

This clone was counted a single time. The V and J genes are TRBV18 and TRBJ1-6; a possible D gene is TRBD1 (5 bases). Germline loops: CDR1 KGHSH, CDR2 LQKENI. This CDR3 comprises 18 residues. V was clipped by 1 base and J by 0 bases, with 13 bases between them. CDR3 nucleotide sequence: TGTGCCAGCTCACCACAGCAGGGAACGAGCTCCTATAATTCACCCCTCCACTTT. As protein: CASSPQQGTSSYNSPLHF.

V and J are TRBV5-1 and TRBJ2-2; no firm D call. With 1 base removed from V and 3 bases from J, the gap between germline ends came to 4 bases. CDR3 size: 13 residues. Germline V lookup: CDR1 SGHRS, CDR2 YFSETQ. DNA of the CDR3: TGCGCCAGCAGCTTGACTCACACCGGGGAGCTGTTTTTT. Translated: CASSLTHTGELFF.

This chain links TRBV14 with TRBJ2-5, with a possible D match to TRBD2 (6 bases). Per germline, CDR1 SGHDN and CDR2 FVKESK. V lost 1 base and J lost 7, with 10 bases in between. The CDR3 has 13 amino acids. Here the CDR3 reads CASSQGQGGTQYF. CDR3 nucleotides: TGTGCCAGCAGCCAAGGGCAGGGAGGGACCCAGTACTTC.